Listed below are T cell receptor beta chains from one sample, sequenced in a study of cytomegalovirus exposure and HLA in healthy donors. Libraries were prepared by immunoSEQ multiplex PCR; TCRdb keeps only in-frame clonotypes and omits some of them. The table lists under 200,000 clones. Material: PBMCs. Receptors were obtained from a woman aged 18-29 years in good health and CMV-seropositive. Both conserved end residues are part of each CDR3. D genes are given only for firm matches.

D gene | J gene | V gene | CDR3 protein | CDR3 DNA
NA | TRBJ1-1 | TRBV5-4 | CASSLGGGRDTEAFF | TGTGCCAGCAGCTTAGGTGGAGGGCGGGACACTGAAGCTTTCTTT
TRBD1 | TRBJ2-7 | TRBV18 | CASSPRGQGEEQYF | TGTGCCAGCTCACCACGGGGACAGGGGGAAGAGCAGTACTTC
NA | TRBJ2-7 | TRBV7-6 | CASSLAGADEQYF | TGTGCCAGCAGCTTAGCGGGAGCGGACGAGCAGTACTTC
NA | TRBJ2-4 | TRBV4-3 | CASSQVLASSTGIQYF | TGCGCCAGCAGCCAAGTTCTGGCTAGTTCTACGGGCATTCAGTACTTC
NA | TRBJ1-1 | TRBV11-2 | CASSLRQQMNTEAFF | TGTGCCAGCAGCCTTAGACAGCAGATGAACACTGAAGCTTTCTTT
TRBD1 | TRBJ2-3 | TRBV6-1 | CASSLDRGLDTQYF | TGTGCCAGCAGTTTGGACAGGGGGTTGGATACGCAGTATTTT
TRBD1 | TRBJ1-5 | TRBV29-1 | CSVGQGSNQPQHF | TGCAGCGTAGGACAGGGGAGCAATCAGCCCCAGCATTTT
TRBD2 | TRBJ2-1 | TRBV7-2 | CASRPAGGDEQFF | TGTGCCAGTCGCCCAGCGGGAGGTGATGAGCAGTTCTTC
TRBD2 | TRBJ2-7 | TRBV6-5 | CASSADREAYEQYF | TGTGCCAGCAGTGCCGATCGGGAGGCCTACGAGCAGTACTTC
NA | TRBJ2-7 | TRBV12-5 | CASGLGGSYEQYF | TGTGCTAGTGGTTTGGGGGGCTCCTACGAGCAGTACTTC
NA | TRBJ1-1 | TRBV5-1 | CASSPIVRAEAFF | TGCGCCAGCAGCCCCATAGTCAGGGCTGAAGCTTTCTTT
NA | TRBJ1-2 | TRBV6-5 | CASSYSNLGAYGYTF | TGTGCCAGCAGTTACTCGAATCTGGGCGCCTATGGCTACACCTTC
NA | TRBJ2-5 | TRBV2 | CASGQQETQYF | TGTGCCAGCGGTCAGCAAGAGACCCAGTACTTC
NA | TRBJ1-4 | TRBV5-1 | CASRRGGDTTNEKLFF | TGCGCCAGCAGAAGAGGCGGGGATACAACTAATGAAAAACTGTTTTTT
TRBD1 | TRBJ1-2 | TRBV7-2 | CASSARTGEGYGYTF | TGTGCCAGCAGCGCTCGGACAGGGGAGGGCTATGGCTACACCTTC
TRBD1 | TRBJ1-3 | TRBV7-9 | CASSLGTGGSGNTIYF | TGTGCCAGCAGCCTCGGGACAGGGGGTTCGGGAAACACCATATATTTT
TRBD1 | TRBJ1-3 | TRBV9 | CASSAFRGTSGNTIYF | TGTGCCAGCAGCGCGTTCAGGGGGACCTCTGGAAACACCATATATTTT
NA | TRBJ2-3 | TRBV29-1 | CSAIPIRTGTDTQYF | TGCAGCGCCATCCCTATTAGGACTGGCACAGATACGCAGTATTTT
TRBD2 | TRBJ2-2 | TRBV19 | CASSKLAGVTGELFF | TGTGCCAGTAGTAAACTAGCGGGAGTGACCGGGGAGCTGTTTTTT
NA | TRBJ1-1 | TRBV5-1 | CASSEDRNTEAFF | TGCGCCAGCAGCGAGGACAGGAACACTGAAGCTTTCTTT
TRBD2 | TRBJ2-1 | TRBV9 | CASSAGTSGGQYNEQFF | TGTGCCAGCAGCGCCGGGACTAGCGGGGGGCAATACAATGAGCAGTTCTTC
NA | TRBJ2-7 | TRBV18 | CASSGTLKPSEQYF | TGTGCCAGCTCAGGGACACTTAAACCCTCCGAGCAGTACTTC
TRBD1 | TRBJ2-3 | TRBV5-1 | CASSSGQGATDTQYF | TGCGCCAGCAGCTCGGGACAGGGGGCAACAGATACGCAGTATTTT
NA | TRBJ1-1 | TRBV30 | CAWSVSGGVSAFF | TGTGCCTGGAGTGTCTCGGGGGGCGTTTCGGCTTTCTTT
NA | TRBJ2-5 | TRBV11-2 | CASSSILEYVQETQYF | TGTGCCAGCAGCTCCATACTAGAGTACGTCCAAGAGACCCAGTACTTC
TRBD1 | TRBJ1-3 | TRBV6-5 | CASSYTGQGNGNTIYF | TGTGCCAGCAGTTACACTGGACAGGGTAACGGAAACACCATATATTTT
NA | TRBJ1-1 | TRBV6-1 | CASSENDSNTEAFF | TGTGCCAGCAGTGAAAATGACAGCAACACTGAAGCTTTCTTT
TRBD2 | TRBJ2-3 | TRBV6-1 | CASSETSGGATDTQYF | TGTGCCAGCAGTGAGACTAGCGGGGGGGCCACAGATACGCAGTATTTT
NA | TRBJ1-2 | TRBV7-2 | CASRSLSMDGYTF | TGTGCCAGCAGATCCCTTAGCATGGATGGCTACACCTTC
NA | TRBJ1-2 | TRBV11-2 | CASSLTSWTDSGGYTF | TGTGCCAGCAGCTTAACCTCGTGGACTGACTCTGGGGGCTACACCTTC
NA | TRBJ2-7 | TRBV11-3 | CASTSQSEQYF | TGTGCCAGCACGTCCCAATCCGAGCAGTACTTC
TRBD2 | TRBJ2-5 | TRBV6-1 | CASMGTSGGAETQYF | TGTGCCAGCATGGGGACTAGCGGGGGTGCTGAGACCCAGTACTTC
TRBD2 | TRBJ2-7 | TRBV19 | CASSPSGSGSYEQYF | TGTGCCAGTAGTCCCTCGGGGAGCGGGAGCTACGAGCAGTACTTC
TRBD2 | TRBJ2-2 | TRBV9 | CASSGSGSGGELFF | TGTGCCAGCAGCGGTAGCGGGAGTGGCGGGGAGCTGTTTTTT
NA | TRBJ1-1 | TRBV19 | CASTSGGLGTEAFF | TGTGCCAGTACCTCAGGAGGGTTAGGGACTGAAGCTTTCTTT
TRBD2 | TRBJ2-2 | TRBV9 | CASSVGTSGNTGELFF | TGTGCCAGCAGCGTGGGGACTAGCGGTAACACCGGGGAGCTGTTTTTT
NA | TRBJ1-2 | TRBV2 | CASSQLRGYGYTF | TGTGCCAGCAGTCAGCTTAGGGGCTATGGCTACACCTTC
TRBD2 | TRBJ2-7 | TRBV7-8 | CASSSRTSGVYKGQYF | TGTGCCAGCAGCTCTCGTACTAGCGGGGTCTACAAGGGGCAGTACTTC
TRBD2 | TRBJ2-6 | TRBV2 | CASSVPRTSGGRGANVLTF | TGTGCCAGCAGTGTTCCTCGGACTAGCGGGGGGCGTGGGGCCAACGTCCTGACTTTC
TRBD1 | TRBJ1-2 | TRBV19 | CASSHRGGYTF | TGTGCCAGTAGTCACAGGGGAGGCTACACCTTC
TRBD1 | TRBJ1-4 | TRBV2 | CASRETGQNEKLFF | TGTGCCAGCAGGGAAACGGGACAGAACGAAAAACTGTTTTTT
TRBD1 | TRBJ2-3 | TRBV4-3 | CASSQVKTGCETDTQYF | TGCGCCAGCAGCCAGGTAAAGACAGGGTGTGAAACAGATACGCAGTATTTT
NA | TRBJ1-4 | TRBV6-5 | CASSPSPWRNEKLFF | TGTGCCAGCAGTCCTAGCCCCTGGCGAAATGAAAAACTGTTTTTT
TRBD1 | TRBJ2-2 | TRBV5-5 | CASSLAGVGGTPGELFF | TGTGCCAGCAGCTTGGCCGGCGTAGGGGGCACACCCGGGGAGCTGTTTTTT
TRBD1 | TRBJ1-2 | TRBV11-3 | CASKSTGAHGYTF | TGTGCCAGCAAAAGTACAGGGGCTCATGGCTACACCTTC
TRBD1 | TRBJ1-4 | TRBV4-1 | CASSHNTGGLGEKLFF | TGCGCCAGCAGCCATAACACAGGGGGCCTCGGTGAAAAACTGTTTTTT
TRBD1 | TRBJ1-1 | TRBV6-5 | CASTLTGASNTEAFF | TGTGCCAGCACGCTCACAGGGGCTTCGAACACTGAAGCTTTCTTT
TRBD1 | TRBJ2-1 | TRBV10-3 | CAISDPGQEKHFKRFYNEQFF | TGTGCCATCAGTGACCCGGGACAGGAAAAACACTTTAAGAGGTTCTACAATGAGCAGTTCTTC
NA | TRBJ1-3 | TRBV30 | CACQGTTGNTIYF | TGTGCCTGCCAGGGGACAACTGGAAACACCATATATTTT
TRBD1 | TRBJ1-4 | TRBV5-1 | CASSLGQGAANEKLFF | TGCGCCAGCAGCTTGGGGCAGGGGGCGGCTAATGAAAAACTGTTTTTT
NA | TRBJ1-2 | TRBV30 | CASFWAGYTF | TGTGCCTCATTTTGGGCTGGCTACACCTTC
TRBD1 | TRBJ1-5 | TRBV7-9 | CASSTGTGTDQPQHF | TGTGCCAGCAGCACCGGGACAGGGACCGATCAGCCCCAGCATTTT
NA | TRBJ2-1 | TRBV9 | CASSVDIWYNEQFF | TGTGCCAGCAGCGTGGACATATGGTACAATGAGCAGTTCTTC